Sequencing of this TCR beta chain was carried out in a study of CD8+CD57+ T cells in acquired aplastic anemia. Study-level results: Researchers reported that CD8+ Simpson's diversity was not significantly different in patients versus controls. Found in both controls and patients were about 30 CD8+ CDR3 sequences.

This CDR3 is 14 amino acids long. In germline, CDR1 is LNHNV, CDR2 YYDKDF (reference sequence). J was trimmed by 9 bases and V by 4 bases; bases with no gene match: 6. This clonotype has a count of ten or more. The antigen is undetermined. The use of genomic DNA as template underpinned the TCR beta VDJ and CDR3 profiling. Using its own MiXCR run on the reads, TCRdb lists one record per CDR3 protein. The table shows under 500,000 distinct CDR3 sequences, with under 40% occurring only once. In patients chosen for sequencing, flow cytometry had shown CD8+CD57+ cell expansion. The cohort consisted entirely of patients having severe acquired aplastic anemia.

This sequence originates from a human donor with aplastic anemia. The sequenced sample was sorted CD4+, CD8+, or CD8+CD57+ T cells (not recorded which) from PBMCs. V usage is TRBV15 and J usage is TRBJ1-6, with 7 bases lining up with TRBD1. The chain's CDR3 is CATSNDRVVSPLHF. The DNA of the CDR3 is TGTGCCACCAGCAATGACAGGGTGGTTTCACCCCTCCACTTT. The full variable domain, completed using reference TRBV15 and TRBJ1-6, is DAMVIQNPRYQVTQFGKPVTLSCSQTLNHNVMYWYQQKSSQAPKLLFHYYDKDFNNEADTPDNFQSRRPNTSFCFLDIRSPGLGDTAMYLCATSNDRVVSPLHFGNGTRLTVT.